Listed below are T cell receptor beta chains from one sample, sequenced in a study of blood T cell repertoires in COVID-19. Generated by immunoSEQ multiplex PCR, the TCRdb table keeps only in-frame clones and is missing some. This table has 45,000 to 55,000 clones, 70% to 90% appearing once. Sequenced sample: peripheral blood. Receptor source: a man aged 70-80 years with active COVID-19. Both conserved end residues are part of each CDR3. The D gene is left open where the match is weak. A clone size is listed for some rows: how often the clone was seen (once, few, many), or a class if it is expanded.

-	-	TRBV29-1	14	TRBJ2-5	TGCAGCGTTTTTGGCGGGGATTTAGTGGAGACCCAGTACTTC	CSVFGGDLVETQYF
TRBD1	-	TRBV5-1	16	TRBJ2-2	TGCGCCAGCAGCTTGTGGGACAGGGGGAAAACCGGGGAGCTGTTTTTT	CASSLWDRGKTGELFF
TRBD2	once	TRBV7-3	15	TRBJ2-5	TGTGCCAGCAGCCTTAGCGGGGGGGAGGACGAGACCCAGTACTTC	CASSLSGGEDETQYF
-	-	TRBV7-9	14	TRBJ1-6	TGTGCCAGCAGCTTAGGGACAGATAATTCACCCCTCCACTTT	CASSLGTDNSPLHF
-	-	TRBV2	13	TRBJ2-3	TGTGCCAGCTCGAGATTAGTCCCAGATACGCAGTATTTT	CASSRLVPDTQYF
-	once	TRBV4-1	13	TRBJ1-2	TGCGCCAGCAGCCGGACAGCCGACTATGGCTACACCTTC	CASSRTADYGYTF
TRBD2	-	TRBV6-2/TRBV6-3	15	TRBJ2-2	TGTGCCAGCAGTGTCGGGGGGGCCGACACCGGGGAGCTGTTTTTT	CASSVGGADTGELFF
-	-	TRBV27	13	TRBJ2-1	TGTGCCAGCAGCCTAGCCCCGGGCAATGAGCAGTTCTTC	CASSLAPGNEQFF
-	-	TRBV6-6	13	TRBJ1-5	TGTGCCAGCACCACGGGAGGGGTCCAGCCCCAGCATTTT	CASTTGGVQPQHF
TRBD1	-	TRBV19	15	TRBJ1-1	TGTGCCAGTAGTCAATTCGGGACAGAGAACACTGAAGCTTTCTTT	CASSQFGTENTEAFF
TRBD2	once	TRBV7-9	16	TRBJ2-1	TGTGCCAGCAGCTTAGGCCTAGCGGGGACTTACAATGAGCAGTTCTTC	CASSLGLAGTYNEQFF
TRBD2	-	TRBV7-2	18	TRBJ2-3	TGTGCCAGCAGCTCAGGGGCTAGCGGGGGGACCCTCACAGATACGCAGTATTTT	CASSSGASGGTLTDTQYF
-	-	TRBV12-5	17	TRBJ2-6	TGTGCTAGTGGTGATTTTGATTGGACAAAGTCGGGCCACGTCCTGACTTTC	CASGDFDWTKSGHVLTF
TRBD1	-	TRBV3-1/TRBV3-2	13	TRBJ2-3	TGTGCCAGCCGGGGACAGGGGCGAGATACGCAGTATTTT	CASRGQGRDTQYF
-	-	TRBV4-3	13	TRBJ1-2	TGCGCCAGCAGCCCACAACCGGGAGGGGGCTACACCTTC	CASSPQPGGGYTF
-	once	TRBV5-8	13	TRBJ1-1	TGTGCCAGCAGCTTGGACAAGAACACTGAAGCTTTCTTT	CASSLDKNTEAFF
-	once	TRBV5-4	15	TRBJ2-3	TGTGCCAGCAGCTTGGCACGGGAAAGCACAGATACGCAGTATTTT	CASSLARESTDTQYF
-	-	TRBV2	14	TRBJ1-1	TGTGCCAGCAGCGTAACCCGGGGGGACACTGAAGCTTTCTTT	CASSVTRGDTEAFF
-	-	TRBV5-6	13	TRBJ2-7	TGTGCCAGCGGGTGGCGGTTCTCCTACGAGCAGTACTTC	CASGWRFSYEQYF
-	-	TRBV4-2	16	TRBJ2-5	TGTGCCAGCAGCCCTTCGGTGGGGGGGCCCGGTGAGACCCAGTACTTC	CASSPSVGGPGETQYF
-	-	TRBV4-2	16	TRBJ2-7	TGTGCCAGCAGCCCCCTGGGAGAGGGACTGCCCTACGAGCAGTACTTC	CASSPLGEGLPYEQYF
TRBD1	-	TRBV18	12	TRBJ2-1	TGTGCCAGCTACAGGGGATTGAATGAGCAGTTCTTC	CASYRGLNEQFF